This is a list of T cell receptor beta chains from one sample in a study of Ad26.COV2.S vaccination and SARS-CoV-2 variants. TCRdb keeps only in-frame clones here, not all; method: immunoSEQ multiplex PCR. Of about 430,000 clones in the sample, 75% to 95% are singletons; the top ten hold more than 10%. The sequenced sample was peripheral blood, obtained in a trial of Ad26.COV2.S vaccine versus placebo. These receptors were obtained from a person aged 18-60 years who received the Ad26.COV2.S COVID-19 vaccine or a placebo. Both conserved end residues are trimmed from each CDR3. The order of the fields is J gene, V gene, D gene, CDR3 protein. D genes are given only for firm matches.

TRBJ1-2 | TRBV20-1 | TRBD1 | SASGQVGYT
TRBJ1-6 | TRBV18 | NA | ASSPADGINSPLH
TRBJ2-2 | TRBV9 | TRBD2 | ASSDHLRLAGNTGELF
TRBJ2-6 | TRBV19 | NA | ASNAGWAGANVLT
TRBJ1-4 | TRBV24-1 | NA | ATSDSTGTNEKLF
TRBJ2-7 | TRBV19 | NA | ASSIATSLGTYEQY
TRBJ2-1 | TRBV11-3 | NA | ASSLDQGGSSSYNEQF
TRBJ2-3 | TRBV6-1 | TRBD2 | ASNELAGLTQY
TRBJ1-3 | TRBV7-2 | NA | ASSLQGNGYTIY
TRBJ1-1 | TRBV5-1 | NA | ASSLHQRMNTEAF
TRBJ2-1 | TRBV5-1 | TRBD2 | ASSWTSGSHFEQF
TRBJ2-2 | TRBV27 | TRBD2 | ASSHTGLASRLF
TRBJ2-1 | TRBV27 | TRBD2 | ASRPGTSGRDEQF
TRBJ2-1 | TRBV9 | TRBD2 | ASSVAGTSLSYNEQF
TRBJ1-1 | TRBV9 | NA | ASSVGEIQGTVAF
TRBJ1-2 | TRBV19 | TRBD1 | ASSIYHPGQGSGYT
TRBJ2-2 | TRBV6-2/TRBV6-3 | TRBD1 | ASSSPLQGATGELF
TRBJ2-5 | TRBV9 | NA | ASSPHGYQETQY
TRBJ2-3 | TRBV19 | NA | ASSIGAVGPDTQY
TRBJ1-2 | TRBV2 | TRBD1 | ASRGQGLNYGYT
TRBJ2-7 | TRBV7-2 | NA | ASSFSGGSYEQY
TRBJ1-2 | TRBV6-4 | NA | ASRPGTDNYGYT
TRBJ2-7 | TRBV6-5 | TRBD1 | ASSRSGTGGYEQY
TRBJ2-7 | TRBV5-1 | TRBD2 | ASSLGGGAGGRSYEQY
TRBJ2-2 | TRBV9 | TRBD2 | ASSVTSGGGELF
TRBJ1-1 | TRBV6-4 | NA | ASSDSSAKAF
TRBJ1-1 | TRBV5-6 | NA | ASSLQSWGEAF
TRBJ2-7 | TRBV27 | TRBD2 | ASSSGLAYEQY
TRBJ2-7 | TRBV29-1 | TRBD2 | SVESGGSYEQY
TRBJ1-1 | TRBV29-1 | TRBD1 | SVETGGGPEAF
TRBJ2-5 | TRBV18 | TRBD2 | ASSQAGGETQY
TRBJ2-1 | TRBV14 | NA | ASSQVAPGPYNEQF
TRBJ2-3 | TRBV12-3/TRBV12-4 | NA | ASSLLDGDTQY
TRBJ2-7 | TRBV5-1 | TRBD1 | ASSSGQGIYEQY
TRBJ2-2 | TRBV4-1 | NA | ASSREAPKGTGELF
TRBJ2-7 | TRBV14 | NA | ASSQTKAGHSYEQY
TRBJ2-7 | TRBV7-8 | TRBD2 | ASSLTSVLPYEQY
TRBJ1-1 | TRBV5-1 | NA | ASSRQEGAAPAF
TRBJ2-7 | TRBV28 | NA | ASSLGGKPHEQY
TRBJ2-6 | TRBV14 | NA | ASSPEANVLT
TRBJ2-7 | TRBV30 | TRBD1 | AWSPTGEEQY
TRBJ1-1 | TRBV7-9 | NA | ASSLRARDLTEAF
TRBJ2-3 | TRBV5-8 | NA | ASSLPGILADTPTDTQY
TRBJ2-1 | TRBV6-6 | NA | ASSYYDNEQF
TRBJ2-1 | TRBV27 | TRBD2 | ASRRAGDGINEQF
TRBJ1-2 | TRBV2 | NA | ASFVDGEDYGYT
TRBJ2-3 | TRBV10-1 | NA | ASSVTSTDTQY
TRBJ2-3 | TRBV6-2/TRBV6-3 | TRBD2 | ASSYSVIAGGTDTQY
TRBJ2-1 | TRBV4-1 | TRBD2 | ASSQGGLAGGPVHEQF
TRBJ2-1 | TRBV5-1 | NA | ASSHLGNSYNEQF
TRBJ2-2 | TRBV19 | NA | ASSIVGSGNTGELF
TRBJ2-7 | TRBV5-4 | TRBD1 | ASSFLGTGNYEQY
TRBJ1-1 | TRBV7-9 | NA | ASTTSRTFWEAF